The sequence of this TCR beta chain was determined in a study of blood T cell repertoires in COVID-19. Germline-derived CDR1 and CDR2 are MNHNY and SVGAGI (reference sequence). CDR3 length: 16 residues. V shed 0 bases and J shed 8 bases, with 19 bases lying between them. Sequencing used immunoSEQ multiplex PCR; TCRdb keeps in-frame clones, though not all of them. Altogether around 290,000 clones are present, around nine tenths being singletons, with the ten largest covering around 1.1%. The specimen sequenced was PBMCs or T cells enriched from blood (not recorded which). The genes are TRBV6-6 and TRBJ1-2, with a tentative D call TRBD1 (6 bases). The receptor comes from a woman in her twenties or thirties who had recovered from COVID-19. CDR3 nucleotide sequence: TGTGCCAGCAGTTACTCGGTCAGGACAGTCCTCGGAGGCTACACCTTC. Encoded protein: CASSYSVRTVLGGYTF.